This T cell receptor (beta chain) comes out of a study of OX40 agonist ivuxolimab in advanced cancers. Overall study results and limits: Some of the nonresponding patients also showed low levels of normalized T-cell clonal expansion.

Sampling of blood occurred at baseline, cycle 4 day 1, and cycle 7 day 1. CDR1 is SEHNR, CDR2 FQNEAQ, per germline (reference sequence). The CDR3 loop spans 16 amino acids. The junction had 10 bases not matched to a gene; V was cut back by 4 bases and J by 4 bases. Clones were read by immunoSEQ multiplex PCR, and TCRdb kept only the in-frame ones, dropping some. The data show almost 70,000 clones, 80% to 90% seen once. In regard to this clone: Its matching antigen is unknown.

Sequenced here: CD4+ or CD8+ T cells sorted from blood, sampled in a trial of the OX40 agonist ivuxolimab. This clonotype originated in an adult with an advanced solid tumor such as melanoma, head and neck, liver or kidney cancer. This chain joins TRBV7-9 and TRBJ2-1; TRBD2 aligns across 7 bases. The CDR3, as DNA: TGTGCCAGCAGCTCACAGACGGGGCGGGGGTACAATGAGCAGTTCTTC. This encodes CASSSQTGRGYNEQFF.